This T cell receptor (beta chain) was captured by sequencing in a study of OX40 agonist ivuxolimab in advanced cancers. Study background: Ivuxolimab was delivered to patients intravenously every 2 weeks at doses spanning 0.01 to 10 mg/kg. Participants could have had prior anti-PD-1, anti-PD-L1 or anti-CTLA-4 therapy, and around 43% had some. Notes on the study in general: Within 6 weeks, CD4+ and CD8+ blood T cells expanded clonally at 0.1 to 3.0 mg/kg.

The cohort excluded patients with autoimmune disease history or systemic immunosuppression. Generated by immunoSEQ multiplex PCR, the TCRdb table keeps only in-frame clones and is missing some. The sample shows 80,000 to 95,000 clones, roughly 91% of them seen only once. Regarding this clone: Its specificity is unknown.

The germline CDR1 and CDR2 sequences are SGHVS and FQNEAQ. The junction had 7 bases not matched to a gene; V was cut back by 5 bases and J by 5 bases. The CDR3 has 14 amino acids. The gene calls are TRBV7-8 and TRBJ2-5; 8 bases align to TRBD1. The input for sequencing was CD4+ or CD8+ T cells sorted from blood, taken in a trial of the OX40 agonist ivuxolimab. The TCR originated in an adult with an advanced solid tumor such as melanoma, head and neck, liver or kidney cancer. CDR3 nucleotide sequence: TGTGCCAGCAGCGCCAGGGGGCCCGGGGAGACCCAGTACTTC. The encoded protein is CASSARGPGETQYF.